This passage covers 25 T cell receptor beta chains from one sample sequenced in a study of T cell responses to AZD1222 COVID-19 vaccine. The method was immunoSEQ multiplex PCR; TCRdb's version includes in-frame clones alone and lacks a portion of them. This table has 80,000 to 100,000 clones, approximately 89% appearing once. Sequenced material: peripheral blood, taken on day 0 of MenACWY control vaccination. These receptor sequences come from an adult in good health.

V gene TRBV30 combines with J gene TRBJ1-1, with D tentatively TRBD1 (5 bases). Germline loops: CDR1 GTSNPN, CDR2 SVGIG (reference sequence). This CDR3 spans 13 amino acids. V lost 4 bases, J lost 0 bases, and 9 bases lay in between. The CDR3 DNA follows: TGTGCCTGGAAGACGACAGTGAACACTGAAGCTTTCTTT. The encoded protein is CAWKTTVNTEAFF.

The chain has TRBV6-2 or TRBV6-3 and TRBJ1-1; D gene unclear. CDR1 and CDR2 (germline): MNHEY, SVGEGT. V was cut by 4 bases and J by 5 bases, with 11 bases left in between. This CDR3 contains 13 residues. The chain's CDR3 is CASSFTSGTEAFF. DNA of the CDR3: TGTGCCAGCAGTTTCACCTCGGGTACTGAAGCTTTCTTT.

The CDR3 loop reads CASSLGLAKNIQYF. CDR3 in DNA: TGTGCCAGCAGCTTAGGGTTAGCCAAAAACATTCAGTACTTC. J is TRBJ2-4 and V is TRBV7-2; D gene unclear. The CDR3 is 14 amino acids. CDR1 is SGHTA, CDR2 FQGNSA, per germline. With 1 base removed from V and 0 bases from J, the gap between germline ends came to 4 bases. The entire variable domain, with the rest obtained from reference TRBV7-2 and TRBJ2-4, is as follows: GAGVSQSPSNKVTEKGKDVELRCDPISGHTALYWYRQSLGQGLEFLIYFQGNSAPDKSGLPSDRFSAERTGGSVSTLTIQRTQQEDSAVYLCASSLGLAKNIQYFGAGTRLSVL.

This chain connects TRBV19 to TRBJ1-5, with unresolved D. The CDR3 has 13 amino acids. Germline V lookup: CDR1 LNHDA, CDR2 SQIVND (reference sequence). V was shortened by 3 bases and J by 3 bases, with 6 bases between the two germline ends. The CDR3 sequence: CASSIRLNQPQHF. As DNA, the CDR3 is TGTGCCAGTAGTATTCGGCTCAATCAGCCCCAGCATTTT.

This chain connects TRBV4-3 to TRBJ2-1, with 9 nucleotides matching TRBD1. The J segment lost 3 bases and the V segment lost 4 bases, leaving 7 bases of the junction unmatched. This CDR3 is built from 16 residues. CDR1 and CDR2 (germline): LGHNA, YSLEER. The CDR3 here is CASSPDPGQGYNEQFF. CDR3 sequence (DNA): TGCGCCAGCAGCCCAGACCCGGGACAGGGCTACAATGAGCAGTTCTTC.

CDR3 bases: TGTGCCTGGAGTCGAACTCCGGGGGGTGAGCAGTTCTTC. As protein: CAWSRTPGGEQFF. The rearrangement joins TRBV30 to TRBJ2-1; 7 bases are shared with TRBD2. The junction had 7 bases not matched to a gene; V was cut back by 2 bases and J by 9 bases. The CDR3 has 13 amino acids. CDR1 is GTSNPN, CDR2 SVGIG, per germline (reference sequence). Looking up the rest from reference TRBV30 and TRBJ2-1 gives the full variable domain: SQTIHQWPATLVQPVGSPLSLECTVEGTSNPNLYWYRQAAGRGLQLLFYSVGIGQISSEVPQNLSASRPQDRQFILSSKKLLLSDSGFYLCAWSRTPGGEQFFGPGTRLTVL.

This chain uses TRBV5-1 with TRBJ2-7; D possibly corresponds to TRBD1 (6 bases). Per germline, CDR1 SGHRS and CDR2 YFSETQ. The CDR3 extends over 14 amino acids. Trimming took off 3 bases at V and 5 bases at J, with 15 bases between the two ends. Here the CDR3 reads CASSSQGLLDEQYF. The CDR3 DNA follows: TGCGCCAGCAGCTCCCAGGGGCTACTGGACGAGCAGTACTTC.

V gene TRBV12-5 combines with J gene TRBJ2-2, with 7 bases identical to TRBD2. Germline assignment: CDR1 LGHNT and CDR2 FRNRAP. There are 16 residues in the CDR3. Trimming removed 2 bases from V and 4 bases from J; junction bases left unmatched: 7. The CDR3 reads CASGLQIAGPTGELFF. The DNA of the CDR3 is TGTGCTAGTGGTTTGCAGATAGCGGGCCCCACCGGGGAGCTGTTTTTT.

The V call is TRBV10-2, the J call TRBJ1-2; possible D gene TRBD1, 6 bases. The CDR3 spans 11 residues. Germline CDR1 and CDR2: WSHSY and SAAADI. In DNA, the CDR3 is TGCGCAACTACAGGGAACTATGGCTACACCTTC. This translates into CATTGNYGYTF.

The genes are TRBV28 and TRBJ1-1; no definite D call. V was cut by 4 bases and J by 0 bases, with 12 bases left in between. Germline CDR1 reads MDHEN; CDR2 reads SYDVKM. The CDR3 length is 15 residues. CDR3 in amino acids: CASSSSSAVNTEAFF. Written as DNA, the CDR3 is TGTGCCAGCAGTTCCTCGTCGGCGGTGAACACTGAAGCTTTCTTT.

This clone showed up just a few times. This chain uses TRBV7-3 with TRBJ2-7, with D unclear. The V gene lost 1 base and the J gene lost 6 bases, with 10 bases spanning the gap. The CDR3 is 13 residues long. Germline lookup yields CDR1 SGHTA and CDR2 FQGTGA. CDR3 DNA sequence: TGTGCCAGCAGCTTAAGTTCTAAAGGCGAGCAGTACTTC. Translating it yields CASSLSSKGEQYF.

The CDR3 DNA is TGTGCCACCAGTGACGAGGGACTCACCGGGGAGCTGTTTTTT. This sequence encodes CATSDEGLTGELFF. The gene calls are TRBV24-1 and TRBJ2-2, with D tentatively TRBD2 (6 bases). Germline CDR1 is KGHDR and CDR2 is SFDVKD. Deletions cut 4 bases from V and 4 bases from J, with 9 bases between. This CDR3 has 14 residues.

This clone was detected only a few times. The chain carries TRBV25-1 and TRBJ1-2, with no clear D. This CDR3 comprises 13 residues. Trimming removed 7 bases from V and 3 bases from J, with 12 bases in between. Germline CDR1 MGHDK, CDR2 SYGVNS. Here the CDR3 reads CASTGGKYYGYTF. Written as DNA, the CDR3 is TGTGCCAGCACAGGCGGCAAATACTATGGCTACACCTTC.

CDR3 loop: CASSIKGPAGELFF. DNA of the CDR3: TGCGCCAGCAGCATTAAGGGTCCCGCCGGGGAGCTGTTTTTT. The chain is built from TRBV5-1 and TRBJ2-2, with D unresolved. Between the trimmed V and J ends, which lost 4 bases and 6 bases, there was a span of 13 bases. Germline CDR1 reads SGHRS; CDR2 reads YFSETQ. The CDR3 spans 14 residues.

The J gene is TRBJ2-7, the V gene TRBV30; D call uncertain. CDR3 length: 13 amino acids. V was pared by 4 bases and J by 4 bases, with 14 bases between. Germline values: CDR1 GTSNPN, CDR2 SVGIG (reference sequence). This CDR3 is CAWNRHGTYEQYF. The CDR3 DNA reads as TGTGCCTGGAACAGACACGGAACTTACGAGCAGTACTTC.

This clone was seen a single time. This rearrangement joins TRBV6-6 to TRBJ2-1; 11 nucleotides agree with TRBD1. V shed 6 bases and J 6 bases; nucleotides not matched to a gene: 4. Germline V gives CDR1 MNHNY, CDR2 SVGAGI (reference sequence). The CDR3 runs to 14 residues. This CDR3 reads CASRPGTGGNEQFF. The CDR3 DNA reads TGTGCCAGCAGACCCGGGACAGGGGGCAATGAGCAGTTCTTC.

The chain uses TRBV27 and TRBJ1-4, with TRBD1 matching over 7 bases. The CDR3 extends over 13 amino acids. V trimming: 9 bases; J trimming: 7 bases; junction bases outside the gene matches: 8. Germline V CDR1 and CDR2: MNHEY, SMNVEV (reference sequence). The CDR3 loop reads CASGTVLIEKLFF. The CDR3 DNA sequence: TGTGCCAGTGGGACAGTCCTAATTGAAAAACTGTTTTTT.

This clone was observed a handful of times. CDR3 coding DNA: TGTGCCAGCAGCTCACCCAAGACAGGGGAGGGTGACGTCCTGACTTTC. As protein: CASSSPKTGEGDVLTF. This sequence joins TRBV5-4 and TRBJ2-6; D possibly corresponds to TRBD1 (8 bases). Germline lookup yields CDR1 SGHNT and CDR2 YYREEE (reference sequence). The CDR3 spans 16 residues. V was cut by 3 bases and J by 11 bases, with 21 bases left in between.

This chain links TRBV19 with TRBJ1-4; possible D gene TRBD1, 5 bases. Germline-derived CDR1 and CDR2 are LNHDA and SQIVND (reference sequence). V was shortened by 1 base and J by 10 bases, with 7 bases between the two germline ends. This CDR3 is built from 12 residues. CDR3: CASSIVGGKLFF. CDR3 DNA sequence: TGTGCCAGTAGTATAGTTGGGGGAAAACTGTTTTTT.

This clone has a single count. J is TRBJ2-7 and V is TRBV28, with a weak D call TRBD2 (6 bases). The CDR3 covers 15 residues. From germline, CDR1 is MDHEN and CDR2 SYDVKM. The ends were cut back, 2 bases at V and 5 bases at J, with 16 bases in the middle. The CDR3 coding sequence is TGTGCCAGCAGTTTAATTTTAGGAGGGCCGGACGAGCAGTACTTC. Translating gives CASSLILGGPDEQYF.

The CDR3 DNA is TGTGCCAGCAGTTACTCGGCGGACGGTCCTTCACCCCTCCACTTT. It is translated as CASSYSADGPSPLHF. The chain links TRBV6-2 or TRBV6-3 to TRBJ1-6; D unresolved. V lost 0 bases and J lost 9, with 12 bases in between. CDR1 MNHEY and CDR2 SVGEGT come from the germline V gene. This CDR3 has 15 amino acids.

V gene TRBV12-3 or TRBV12-4 combines with J gene TRBJ1-1, with no clear D. V was trimmed by 3 bases and J by 4 bases, leaving 3 bases between them. This CDR3 has 11 residues. CDR3 residues: CASSFSTEAFF. The CDR3 nucleotides are TGTGCCAGCAGTTTCAGCACTGAAGCTTTCTTT.

The rearrangement links TRBV7-2 to TRBJ2-7; no firm D call. V dropped 8 bases and J dropped 2 bases, with 16 bases sitting between them. The CDR3 length is 14 residues. Germline-derived CDR1 and CDR2 are SGHTA and FQGNSA. The CDR3 DNA reads as TGTGCCAGCTCCCAAAGCAAAGGGCCCTACGAGCAGTACTTC. This codes for CASSQSKGPYEQYF.

With regard to this clone: The sample contains more than one DNA sequence encoding this CDR3. V usage is TRBV5-6 and J usage is TRBJ1-5; 12 positions match TRBD1. Losses at the gene ends were 3 bases for V and 4 bases for J; bases not matched to a gene: 2. The CDR3 consists of 15 residues. Germline CDR1 reads SGHDT; CDR2 reads YYEEEE. The CDR3 DNA reads as TGTGCCAGCAGCTGGGGACAGGGGGCGAATCAGCCCCAGCATTTT. This sequence encodes CASSWGQGANQPQHF. Supplemented by reference TRBV5-6 and TRBJ1-5, the full variable domain reads DAGVTQSPTHLIKTRGQQVTLRCSPKSGHDTVSWYQQALGQGPQFIFQYYEEEERQRGNFPDRFSGHQFPNYSSELNVNALLLGDSALYLCASSWGQGANQPQHFGDGTRLSIL.

The genes are TRBV9 and TRBJ1-2; TRBD1 might be the D (5 bases). This CDR3 region has 12 residues. CDR1 and CDR2 (germline): SGDLS, YYNGEE. Deletions cut 0 bases from V and 6 bases from J, with 6 bases between. CDR3 nucleotide sequence: TGTGCCAGCAGCGTAGCAGGGAATGGCTACACCTTC. Translated: CASSVAGNGYTF.